These T cell receptor beta chains were read from a single sample in a study of blood T cell repertoires in COVID-19. Assay: immunoSEQ multiplex PCR; the TCRdb copy retains only in-frame clones and omits some. The table records about 190,000 clones, 84% of them present only once. Sequenced input: peripheral blood. The receptors derive from a woman between 65 and 79 years old with active or convalescent COVID-19. The CDR3 runs from the conserved cysteine through the conserved F or W. Rows give clone size only sometimes, using once, few, many, or a class for an expanded clone.

V gene: TRBV19; J gene: TRBJ2-1; clone size: NA; CDR3 protein: CASESYNEQFF
V gene: TRBV7-2; J gene: TRBJ2-2; clone size: NA; CDR3 protein: CASSWMVAATETGELFF
V gene: TRBV19; J gene: TRBJ2-5; clone size: few; CDR3 protein: CASSAGQLYQETQYF
V gene: TRBV11-2; J gene: TRBJ2-1; clone size: NA; CDR3 protein: CASSPRQGWNEQFF
V gene: TRBV19; J gene: TRBJ2-7; clone size: NA; CDR3 protein: CASSPSLGGAQQYEQYF
V gene: TRBV5-1; J gene: TRBJ2-3; clone size: NA; CDR3 protein: CASMYTDTQYF
V gene: TRBV28; J gene: TRBJ1-4; clone size: NA; CDR3 protein: CASMRQLNEKLFF
V gene: TRBV3-1/TRBV3-2; J gene: TRBJ2-7; clone size: NA; CDR3 protein: CASSQPGQGANEQYF
V gene: TRBV16; J gene: TRBJ1-1; clone size: few; CDR3 protein: CASSRQSLNTEAFF
V gene: TRBV28; J gene: TRBJ1-3; clone size: NA; CDR3 protein: CASSLRQGRNTIYF
V gene: TRBV19; J gene: TRBJ2-2; clone size: NA; CDR3 protein: CASGRADRAGTGELFF
V gene: TRBV5-1; J gene: TRBJ2-1; clone size: NA; CDR3 protein: CASSLSAGGPLEQFF
V gene: TRBV5-4; J gene: TRBJ2-5; clone size: once; CDR3 protein: CASSPGGWGQETQYF
V gene: TRBV19; J gene: TRBJ2-5; clone size: NA; CDR3 protein: CASMIAGGETQYF
V gene: TRBV28; J gene: TRBJ1-1; clone size: NA; CDR3 protein: CASSSGSVNTEAFF
V gene: TRBV2; J gene: TRBJ2-7; clone size: NA; CDR3 protein: CASRRTLLGEQYF
V gene: TRBV18; J gene: TRBJ2-1; clone size: once; CDR3 protein: CASSGGGDEQFF
V gene: TRBV7-7; J gene: TRBJ1-1; clone size: NA; CDR3 protein: CASSPREQMNTEAFF
V gene: TRBV15; J gene: TRBJ2-7; clone size: NA; CDR3 protein: CATSTGGQGHYEQYF
V gene: TRBV19; J gene: TRBJ1-5; clone size: NA; CDR3 protein: CASSIFRERDNQPQHF
V gene: TRBV5-1; J gene: TRBJ1-2; clone size: few; CDR3 protein: CASSLARRDVDYGYTF
V gene: TRBV4-2; J gene: TRBJ1-4; clone size: NA; CDR3 protein: CASSQSGTGGSANEKLFF
V gene: TRBV7-8; J gene: TRBJ1-6; clone size: many; CDR3 protein: CASSPRGGGPNNSPLHF
V gene: TRBV12-3/TRBV12-4; J gene: TRBJ2-7; clone size: NA; CDR3 protein: CASSLSFHEQYF
V gene: TRBV19; J gene: TRBJ2-2; clone size: NA; CDR3 protein: CASSRNPEVLGELFF
V gene: TRBV7-2; J gene: TRBJ1-1; clone size: NA; CDR3 protein: CASSLTGAGGTEAFF
V gene: TRBV28; J gene: TRBJ1-1; clone size: NA; CDR3 protein: CACGGFDREAFF
V gene: TRBV5-1; J gene: TRBJ2-1; clone size: NA; CDR3 protein: CASSFLLAGDNEQFF
V gene: TRBV2; J gene: TRBJ1-5; clone size: NA; CDR3 protein: CASSKRGRGYSNQPQHF
V gene: TRBV6-5; J gene: TRBJ2-7; clone size: NA; CDR3 protein: CASRRGQEFSYEQYF
V gene: TRBV4-1; J gene: TRBJ2-5; clone size: NA; CDR3 protein: CASSQEGLAGARETQYF
V gene: TRBV28; J gene: TRBJ2-1; clone size: NA; CDR3 protein: CASRDPGLAATEQFF
V gene: TRBV6-2/TRBV6-3; J gene: TRBJ2-3; clone size: NA; CDR3 protein: CASSYGGLAGVDTQYF
V gene: TRBV4-2; J gene: TRBJ2-1; clone size: NA; CDR3 protein: CASSQDRKPYNEQFF
V gene: TRBV7-9; J gene: TRBJ1-2; clone size: few; CDR3 protein: CASSPEGHNYGYTF
V gene: TRBV25-1; J gene: TRBJ2-5; clone size: NA; CDR3 protein: CASSEDAGPKTQYF
V gene: TRBV4-1; J gene: TRBJ2-7; clone size: NA; CDR3 protein: CASSPREGYEQYF
V gene: TRBV20-1; J gene: TRBJ2-5; clone size: NA; CDR3 protein: CSASGSGQETQYF
V gene: TRBV11-2; J gene: TRBJ2-1; clone size: NA; CDR3 protein: CASSLDRLARPNEQFF
V gene: TRBV12-5; J gene: TRBJ2-1; clone size: NA; CDR3 protein: CASGSPGSGGIYNEQFF
V gene: TRBV2; J gene: TRBJ2-1; clone size: NA; CDR3 protein: CASRGTSGSSYNEQFF
V gene: TRBV3-1/TRBV3-2; J gene: TRBJ2-1; clone size: NA; CDR3 protein: CASSQGPRLGMNEQFF